Sequencing of this T cell receptor beta chain was carried out in a study of PD-1 blockade in classical Hodgkin lymphoma. Study at large: Patients were dosed intravenously with nivolumab at 3 mg/kg every 2 weeks.

The protocol was immunoSEQ multiplex PCR, while the TCRdb copy is restricted to in-frame clones and leaves out a portion. The sample comprises about 110,000 clones, about nine tenths of which are singletons, and around 19% rests with the top ten. The V and J ends lost 4 bases and 4 bases respectively, with 5 bases between them. The CDR3 totals 12 residues. Germline values: CDR1 LGHNT, CDR2 FRNRAP. Described time point: cycle 4 day 1 (C4D1), after 6 weeks of nivolumab. All patients experienced relapse after autologous stem cell transplantation, and brentuximab vedotin exposure was variable. This clone was recorded once. Antigen specificity is unknown. Study-wide results and limits: There remain no defined causes for the repertoire differences, which possibly reflect disease activity or prior therapy. In CD4+ cells, TCR diversity went up significantly by C4D1, but in CD8+ cells it did not. Lower baseline TCR diversity was reported for newly diagnosed patients than for healthy donors.

This sequence joins TRBV12-5 and TRBJ1-3; D unresolved. The sequence was obtained from a human donor with classical Hodgkin lymphoma. Sequences were derived from peripheral blood mononuclear cells (PBMCs), sampled before the fourth cycle of nivolumab. The CDR3 is CASGSQGNTIYF. CDR3 DNA: TGTGCTAGTGGTTCGCAGGGAAACACCATATATTTT.